A selection of T cell receptor beta chains follows, all from one sample in a study of Graves' ophthalmopathy and Graves' hyperthyroidism. TCRdb independently ran MiXCR on the multiplex PCR reads; one entry per CDR3 protein. The sample has about 660,000 distinct CDR3 sequences; 35% to 45% are singletons. The sample was peripheral blood. These receptors were obtained from an adult man with Graves' ophthalmopathy. Both conserved end residues are trimmed from each CDR3.

J gene,V gene,CDR3 protein
TRBJ1-2,TRBV10-3,AIGTGYGYT
TRBJ2-7,TRBV29-1,SAARLAGANEQY
TRBJ1-1,TRBV20-1,SAREAPNTEAF
TRBJ1-4,TRBV25-1,ASSQPGQVTTNEKLF
TRBJ1-1,TRBV19,ASSTRTGIGATEAF
TRBJ2-7,TRBV12-3/TRBV12-4,ASSFVQDEQY
TRBJ1-2,TRBV2,ASSGLYGYT
.,TRBV11-1,ASSFSPGQGRKREDSYEQY
TRBJ1-2,TRBV9,ASSVSGSTGTDYGYT
TRBJ1-1,TRBV15,ATSRETVNTEAF
TRBJ2-7,TRBV29-1,SAGGQGAYEQY
TRBJ1-2,TRBV9,ASSEGQRNYGYT
TRBJ2-7,TRBV10-3,ASSRQGSGQY
TRBJ1-2,TRBV10-3,AITEAGTAYGYT
TRBJ1-2,TRBV7-9,ASSSPGTGNYGYT
TRBJ1-1,TRBV10-3,AISARDVRTSGTEAF
TRBJ1-2,TRBV24-1,ATSASGYT
TRBJ1-2,TRBV10-3,AIIDGSSGNT
TRBJ2-5,TRBV11-3,ASSQWTSGGEETQY
TRBJ2-5,TRBV2,ASSPSGTTYQETQY
TRBJ2-7,TRBV12-3/TRBV12-4,ASSKRYEQY
TRBJ2-3,TRBV7-2,ASSLYGSTDTQY
TRBJ1-6,TRBV9,ASSLEGLSYNSPLH
TRBJ2-7,TRBV4-3,ASSQGASGAYEQY
TRBJ1-1,TRBV2,ASRVGQNTEAF
TRBJ1-5,TRBV7-9,ASSWGQGENQPQH
TRBJ2-6,TRBV7-9,ASSSGGQVSGANVLT
TRBJ1-6,TRBV25-1,ASSQVAITGNNSPLH
TRBJ2-7,TRBV15,ATSSHLTGGASYEQY
TRBJ2-6,TRBV12-3/TRBV12-4,ASTRTGANVLT
TRBJ2-7,TRBV7-9,ASSEGTGTGYEQY
TRBJ1-1,TRBV12-3/TRBV12-4,VSSRNTEAF
TRBJ1-1,TRBV29-1,SVGQDQADTEAF
TRBJ2-7,TRBV9,ASSAGTGGGYEQY
TRBJ1-1,TRBV10-3,ASSFLQDNTEAF
TRBJ2-2,TRBV9,ASSPRMLGVHTGELF
TRBJ1-4,TRBV7-9,ASSRDRGMKLF
TRBJ1-2,TRBV29-1,SVERTGRYGYT
TRBJ2-2,TRBV6-4,ASMRRPNTGELF
TRBJ2-7,TRBV10-3,AISEPGGFGEQY
TRBJ1-2,TRBV29-1,SVVGARGYT
.,TRBV7-9,ASSLGQGADEQF